The 14 T cell receptor beta chains reported below all come from one sample, sequenced in a study of T cell changes during pregnancy in multiple sclerosis. Using immunoSEQ multiplex PCR, the repertoire was profiled, and TCRdb retains in-frame clones only, with some absent. Among tens of thousands of clones, under 95% were seen once, and the ten largest hold about 1.8%. This material consisted of peripheral blood, taken in the first trimester of pregnancy. These receptors originate from a female donor in good health, enrolled as a control in a pregnancy study.

Concerning this clone: Additional DNA sequences in this sample encode the identical CDR3. The chain employs TRBV27 and TRBJ2-1; D possibly corresponds to TRBD1 (6 bases). Germline CDR1 reads MNHEY; CDR2 reads SMNVEV (reference sequence). CDR3 length: 12 residues. Trimming shortened V by 2 bases and J by 7 bases, and 6 bases separated the two germline ends. The CDR3 is CASSLQGNEQFF. The CDR3 region has the DNA TGTGCCAGCAGTTTACAGGGGAATGAGCAGTTCTTC.

This chain joins TRBV9 and TRBJ1-1, with TRBD1 identical over 9 bases. V lost 0 bases to trimming and J lost 4 bases; unmatched junction nucleotides: 1. The CDR3 totals 14 residues. CDR1 and CDR2 from the germline V gene are SGDLS and YYNGEE. Here the CDR3 reads CASSVGGQGTEAFF. CDR3 nucleotide sequence: TGTGCCAGCAGCGTAGGGGGACAGGGCACTGAAGCTTTCTTT.

The CDR3 DNA follows: TGCGCCAGCAGCCAAGCCCTCCACGGTGAAAAACTGTTTTTT. It codes for CASSQALHGEKLFF. The chain combines TRBV4-3 with TRBJ1-4; D is unclear. This CDR3 is built from 14 residues. The V end was cut by 1 base, the J end by 7 bases, with 10 bases between. Germline-derived CDR1 and CDR2 are LGHNA and YSLEER.

The gene calls are TRBV9 and TRBJ1-3; D is undetermined. CDR1 is SGDLS, CDR2 YYNGEE, per germline. V lost 0 bases to trimming and J lost 4 bases, with 17 bases between them. The CDR3 has 17 residues. CDR3 bases: TGTGCCAGCAGCGTAGCTGAGGGAACGTCTTCCGGAAACACCATATATTTT. It is translated as CASSVAEGTSSGNTIYF.

The V call is TRBV10-3, the J call TRBJ2-1, with 7 positions matching TRBD1. J was trimmed by 5 bases and V by 2 bases; bases with no gene match: 3. Germline V gene lookup returns CDR1 ENHRY and CDR2 SYGVKD. This CDR3 region has 14 residues. The CDR3 DNA follows: TGTGCCATCAGTGAGGGGACAGTCAACAATGAGCAGTTCTTC. The encoded protein is CAISEGTVNNEQFF.

Here the CDR3 DNA reads TGTGCCAGCAGCCAAGCGGCGCTCCAGGGGGGCACAGATACGCAGTATTTT. It specifies CASSQAALQGGTDTQYF. The chain couples TRBV4-2 to TRBJ2-3; 7 nucleotides match TRBD1. This CDR3 region has 17 residues. V lost 1 base and J lost 1; bases outside the gene matches: 8. In germline, CDR1 is LGHNA, CDR2 YNFKEQ.

The chain carries TRBV6-1 and TRBJ2-3, with D perhaps matching TRBD2 (7 bases). Germline assignment: CDR1 MNHNS and CDR2 SASEGT. The CDR3 consists of 18 residues. V gave up 3 bases and J gave up 0 bases, with 19 bases separating them. The chain's CDR3 is CASSEGPWGGPSTDTQYF. As DNA, the CDR3 is TGTGCCAGCAGTGAGGGCCCTTGGGGGGGGCCCAGCACAGATACGCAGTATTTT.

V gene TRBV30 combines with J gene TRBJ1-4; TRBD1 might be the D (5 bases). This CDR3 has 14 amino acids. Looked up from germline, CDR1 is GTSNPN and CDR2 is SVGIG (reference sequence). Trimming removed 4 bases at V and 8 bases at J, with 17 bases between. CDR3 nucleotide sequence: TGTGCCTGGAATCGACAGTCAATAGGGGAAAAACTGTTTTTT. It specifies CAWNRQSIGEKLFF. Complete variable domain (other parts from reference TRBV30 and TRBJ1-4): SQTIHQWPATLVQPVGSPLSLECTVEGTSNPNLYWYRQAAGRGLQLLFYSVGIGQISSEVPQNLSASRPQDRQFILSSKKLLLSDSGFYLCAWNRQSIGEKLFFGSGTQLSVL.

This clone was seen more than once but under ten times. This chain joins TRBV7-3 and TRBJ1-1; the D is unclear. Trimming removed 5 bases at V and 5 bases at J, with 15 bases between. The length of the CDR3 is 14 residues. CDR1 and CDR2 from the germline V gene are SGHTA and FQGTGA. The CDR3 nucleotides read TGTGCCAGCAGCCAAAGCGGAGGCGGAACTGAAGCTTTCTTT. This encodes CASSQSGGGTEAFF.

The chain recombines TRBV11-2 with TRBJ1-5; 9 positions agree with TRBD1. Germline V lookup: CDR1 SGHAT, CDR2 FQNNGV. J gave up 6 bases and V 3 bases, and 6 bases lay outside the gene matches. The CDR3 has 15 amino acids. CDR3 residues: CASSLGQGRGQPQHF. CDR3 sequence (DNA): TGTGCCAGCAGCTTGGGACAGGGAAGGGGTCAGCCCCAGCATTTT.

CDR3 nucleotides: TGTGCCAGCAGCGGGGATAGCGGGAGCACAGATACGCAGTATTTT. Encoded protein: CASSGDSGSTDTQYF. V and J are TRBV7-9 and TRBJ2-3; 7 positions match TRBD2. The V gene's germline CDR1 is SEHNR and CDR2 FQNEAQ (reference sequence). J gave up 0 bases and V 5 bases, and 5 bases lay outside the gene matches. CDR3 length: 15 residues.

V usage is TRBV12-5 and J usage is TRBJ2-2; 10 nucleotides align to TRBD1. The CDR3 totals 18 residues. V lost 9 bases, J lost 6 bases, and 19 bases stayed unmatched. CDR1 is LGHNT, CDR2 FRNRAP, per germline. CDR3 sequence: CAREPGQGPSHVAGELFF. The CDR3 region has the DNA TGTGCTAGGGAGCCGGGACAGGGGCCTTCACATGTGGCCGGGGAGCTGTTTTTT. Based on the CDR3 plus reference TRBV12-5 and TRBJ2-2, the full variable domain is DARVTQTPRHKVTEMGQEVTMRCQPILGHNTVFWYRQTMMQGLELLAYFRNRAPLDDSGMPKDRFSAEMPDATLATLKIQPSEPRDSAVYFCAREPGQGPSHVAGELFFGEGSRLTVL.

Only a few counts were recorded for this clone. The V call is TRBV5-6, the J call TRBJ1-2, with D maybe TRBD1 (5 bases). Germline V CDR1 and CDR2: SGHDT, YYEEEE. Trimming pared 2 bases from V and 3 bases from J, leaving 8 bases between. CDR3 length equals 13 residues. The CDR3 DNA sequence: TGTGCCAGCAGCTTCCCCAGGGACTATGGCTACACCTTC. Protein product: CASSFPRDYGYTF. The full variable domain, in which reference TRBV5-6 and TRBJ1-2 provide the parts outside the CDR3, is DAGVTQSPTHLIKTRGQQVTLRCSPKSGHDTVSWYQQALGQGPQFIFQYYEEEERQRGNFPDRFSGHQFPNYSSELNVNALLLGDSALYLCASSFPRDYGYTFGSGTRLTVV.

The gene calls are TRBV4-1 and TRBJ2-1, with D perhaps matching TRBD2 (5 bases). V lost 3 bases, J lost 0 bases, and 15 bases lay in between. CDR3 size: 17 residues. CDR1 is MGHRA, CDR2 YSYEKL, per germline. This CDR3 reads CASSHDPSGSSYNEQFF. CDR3 nucleotide sequence: TGCGCCAGCAGCCACGACCCCAGCGGTAGCTCCTACAATGAGCAGTTCTTC.